This T cell receptor (beta chain) is drawn from a study of blood T cell repertoires in COVID-19. Overall study: Spain, Italy and the United States supplied samples that represented acute and convalescent COVID-19. PBMCs, B-cell-depleted T cells, or T cells were the source of the cDNA or gDNA that made up the material.

In the authors' workflow: The authors estimated nucleated cell counts from reference gene primer amplification. Generated by immunoSEQ multiplex PCR, the TCRdb table keeps only in-frame clones and is missing some. V, J and clone size derive from that table, while D and trimming were established from the DNA sequence. The table records about 130,000 clones, 60% to 75% of them present only once. The specimen was peripheral blood. The origin of this receptor is a woman in her sixties or seventies with acute or convalescent COVID-19.

CDR3 nucleotide sequence: TGTGCCAGCCCGGGACAGAGCACAGATACGCAGTATTTT. Its protein is CASPGQSTDTQYF. V usage is TRBV2 and J usage is TRBJ2-3, with 7 bases lining up with TRBD1. The junction had 2 bases not matched to a gene; V was cut back by 8 bases and J by 0 bases. This CDR3 comprises 13 residues. Germline CDR1 is SNHLY and CDR2 is FYNNEI.